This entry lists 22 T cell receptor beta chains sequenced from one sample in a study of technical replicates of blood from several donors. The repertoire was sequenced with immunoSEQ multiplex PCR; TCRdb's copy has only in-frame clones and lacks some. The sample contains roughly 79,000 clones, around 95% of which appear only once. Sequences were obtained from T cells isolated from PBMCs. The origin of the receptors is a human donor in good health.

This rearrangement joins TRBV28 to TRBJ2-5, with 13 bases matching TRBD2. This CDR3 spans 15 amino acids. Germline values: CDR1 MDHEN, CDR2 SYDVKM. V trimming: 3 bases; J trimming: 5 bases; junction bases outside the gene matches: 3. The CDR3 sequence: CASSFLTSGRETQYF. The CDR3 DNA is TGTGCCAGCAGTTTTTTGACTAGCGGGAGGGAGACCCAGTACTTC.

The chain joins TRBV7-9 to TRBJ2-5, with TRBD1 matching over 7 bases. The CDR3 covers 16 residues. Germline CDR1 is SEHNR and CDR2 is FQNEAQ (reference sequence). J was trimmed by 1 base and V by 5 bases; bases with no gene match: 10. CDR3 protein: CASSPLRDSFQETQYF. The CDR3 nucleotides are TGTGCCAGCAGCCCTTTAAGGGACAGTTTCCAAGAGACCCAGTACTTC.

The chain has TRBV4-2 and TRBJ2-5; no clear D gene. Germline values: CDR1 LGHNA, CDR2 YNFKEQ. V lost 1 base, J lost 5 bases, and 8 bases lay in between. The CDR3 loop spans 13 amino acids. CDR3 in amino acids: CASSQGREETQYF. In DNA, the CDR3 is TGTGCCAGCAGCCAAGGGAGAGAGGAGACCCAGTACTTC.

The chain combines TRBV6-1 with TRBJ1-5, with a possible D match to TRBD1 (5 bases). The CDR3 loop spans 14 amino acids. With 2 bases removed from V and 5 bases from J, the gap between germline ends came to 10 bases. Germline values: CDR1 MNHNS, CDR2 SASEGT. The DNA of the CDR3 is TGTGCCAGCAGTGAAATGGCGGGGGATCAGCCCCAGCATTTT. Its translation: CASSEMAGDQPQHF.

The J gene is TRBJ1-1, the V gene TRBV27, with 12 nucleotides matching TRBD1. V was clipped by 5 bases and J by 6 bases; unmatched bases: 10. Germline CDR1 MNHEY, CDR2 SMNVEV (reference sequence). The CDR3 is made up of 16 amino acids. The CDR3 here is CASSPVIRDRGPEAFF. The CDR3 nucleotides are TGTGCCAGCAGTCCCGTTATACGGGACAGGGGGCCTGAAGCTTTCTTT.

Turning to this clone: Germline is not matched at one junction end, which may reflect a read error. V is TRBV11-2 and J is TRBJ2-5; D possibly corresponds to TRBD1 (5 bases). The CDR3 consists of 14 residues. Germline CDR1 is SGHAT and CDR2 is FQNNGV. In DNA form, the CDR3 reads TGTGCCAACAGCTTTTGGCAGGGTGAGGAGACCCAGTACTTC. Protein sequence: CANSFWQGEETQYF.

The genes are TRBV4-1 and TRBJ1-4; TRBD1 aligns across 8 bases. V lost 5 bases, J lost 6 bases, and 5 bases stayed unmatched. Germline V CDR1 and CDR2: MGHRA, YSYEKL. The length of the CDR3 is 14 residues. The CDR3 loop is CASSYPGQDEKLFF. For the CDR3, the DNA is TGCGCCAGCAGCTATCCGGGACAGGATGAAAAACTGTTTTTT.

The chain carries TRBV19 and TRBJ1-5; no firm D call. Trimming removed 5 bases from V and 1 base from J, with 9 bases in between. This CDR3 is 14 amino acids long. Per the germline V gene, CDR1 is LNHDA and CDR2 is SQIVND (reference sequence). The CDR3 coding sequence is TGTGCCAGTAGTCCCCCTCTAAGCAATCAGCCCCAGCATTTT. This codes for CASSPPLSNQPQHF.

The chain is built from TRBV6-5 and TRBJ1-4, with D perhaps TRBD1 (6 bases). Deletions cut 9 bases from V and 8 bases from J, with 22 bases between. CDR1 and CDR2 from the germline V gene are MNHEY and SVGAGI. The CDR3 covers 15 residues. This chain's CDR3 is CASSIGTGLGEKLFF. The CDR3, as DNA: TGTGCCAGTTCTATAGGAACAGGGCTGGGCGAAAAACTGTTTTTT.

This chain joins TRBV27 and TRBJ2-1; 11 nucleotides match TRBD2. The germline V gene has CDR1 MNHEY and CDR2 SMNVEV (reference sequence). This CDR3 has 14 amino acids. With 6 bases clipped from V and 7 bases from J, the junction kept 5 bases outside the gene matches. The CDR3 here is CASRTSGNSNEQFF. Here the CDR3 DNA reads TGTGCCAGCAGGACTAGCGGGAACTCTAATGAGCAGTTCTTC.

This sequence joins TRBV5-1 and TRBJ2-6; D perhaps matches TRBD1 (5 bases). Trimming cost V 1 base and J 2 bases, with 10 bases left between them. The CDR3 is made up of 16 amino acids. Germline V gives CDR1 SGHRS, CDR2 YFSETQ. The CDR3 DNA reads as TGCGCCAGCAGCTTGATAAGGGGAACTGGGGCCAACGTCCTGACTTTC. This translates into CASSLIRGTGANVLTF.

In DNA form, the CDR3 reads TGCGCCAGCAGCCAACTCGCGGCTAGCACAGATACGCAGTATTTT. It translates to CASSQLAASTDTQYF. The J gene is TRBJ2-3, the V gene TRBV4-1; no definite D call. V was pared by 2 bases and J by 0 bases, with 9 bases between. The CDR3 loop spans 15 amino acids. CDR1 MGHRA and CDR2 YSYEKL come from the germline V gene.

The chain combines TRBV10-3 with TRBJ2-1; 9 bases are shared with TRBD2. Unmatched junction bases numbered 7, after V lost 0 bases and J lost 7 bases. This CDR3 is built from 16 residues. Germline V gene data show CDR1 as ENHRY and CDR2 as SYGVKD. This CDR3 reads CAISESPGLAHNEQFF. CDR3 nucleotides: TGTGCCATCAGTGAGTCTCCGGGACTAGCCCATAATGAGCAGTTCTTC.

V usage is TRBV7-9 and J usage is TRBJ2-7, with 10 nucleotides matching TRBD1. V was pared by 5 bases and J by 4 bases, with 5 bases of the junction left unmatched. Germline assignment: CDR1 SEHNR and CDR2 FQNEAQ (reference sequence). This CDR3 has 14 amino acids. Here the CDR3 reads CASSPTGGAYEQYF. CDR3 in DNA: TGTGCCAGCAGCCCGACAGGGGGCGCGTACGAGCAGTACTTC.

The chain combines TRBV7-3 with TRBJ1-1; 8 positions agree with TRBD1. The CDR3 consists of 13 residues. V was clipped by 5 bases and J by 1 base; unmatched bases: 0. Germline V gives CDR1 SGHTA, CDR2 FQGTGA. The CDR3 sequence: CASSGQGNTEAFF. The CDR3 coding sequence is TGTGCCAGCAGCGGACAGGGGAACACTGAAGCTTTCTTT.

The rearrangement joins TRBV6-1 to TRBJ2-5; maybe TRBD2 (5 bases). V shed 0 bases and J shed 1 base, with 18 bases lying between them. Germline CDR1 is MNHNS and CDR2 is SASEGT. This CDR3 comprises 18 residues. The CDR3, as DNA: TGTGCCAGCAGTGAAGCGGACTGGAAAAAGCGGACCCAAGAGACCCAGTACTTC. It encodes CASSEADWKKRTQETQYF.

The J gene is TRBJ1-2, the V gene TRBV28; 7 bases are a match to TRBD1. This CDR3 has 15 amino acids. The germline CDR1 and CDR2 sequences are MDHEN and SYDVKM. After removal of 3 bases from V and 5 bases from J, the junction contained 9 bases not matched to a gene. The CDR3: CASSLTQGSAYGYTF. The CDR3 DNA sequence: TGTGCCAGCAGTTTGACACAGGGGTCTGCGTATGGCTACACCTTC.

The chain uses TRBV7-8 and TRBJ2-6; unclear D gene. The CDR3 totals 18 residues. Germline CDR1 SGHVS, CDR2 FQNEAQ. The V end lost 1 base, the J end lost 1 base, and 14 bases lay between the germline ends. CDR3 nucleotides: TGTGCCAGCAGCTTAGTGGCAGGCCTCTATTCTGGGGCCAACGTCCTGACTTTC. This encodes CASSLVAGLYSGANVLTF.

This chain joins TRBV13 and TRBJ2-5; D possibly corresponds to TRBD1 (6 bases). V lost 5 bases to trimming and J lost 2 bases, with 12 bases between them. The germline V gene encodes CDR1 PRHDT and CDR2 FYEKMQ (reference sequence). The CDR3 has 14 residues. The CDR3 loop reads CASSRYRVQETQYF. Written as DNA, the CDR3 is TGTGCCAGCAGCCGGTACAGGGTTCAAGAGACCCAGTACTTC.

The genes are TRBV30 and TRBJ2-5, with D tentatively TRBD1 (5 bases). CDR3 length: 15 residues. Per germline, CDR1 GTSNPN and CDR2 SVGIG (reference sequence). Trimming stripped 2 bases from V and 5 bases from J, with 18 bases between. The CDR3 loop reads CAWSTPQVYFETQYF. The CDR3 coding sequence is TGTGCCTGGAGTACCCCACAGGTGTACTTTGAGACCCAGTACTTC.

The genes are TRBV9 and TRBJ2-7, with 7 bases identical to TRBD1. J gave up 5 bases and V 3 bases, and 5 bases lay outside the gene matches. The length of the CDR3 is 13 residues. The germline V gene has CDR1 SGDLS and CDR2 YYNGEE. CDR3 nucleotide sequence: TGTGCCAGCAGCGGGACAGGTTTGCACGAGCAGTACTTC. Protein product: CASSGTGLHEQYF.

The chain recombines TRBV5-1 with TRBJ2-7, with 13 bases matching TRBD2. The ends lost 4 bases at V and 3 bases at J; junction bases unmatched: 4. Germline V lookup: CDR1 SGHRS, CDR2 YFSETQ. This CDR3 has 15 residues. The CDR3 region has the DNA TGCGCCAGCAGCCCCGGACTAGCGGGAGTCTACGAGCAGTACTTC. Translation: CASSPGLAGVYEQYF.